The 7 T cell receptor beta chains below all came from one sample that was sequenced in a study of blood T cell repertoires in COVID-19 (dated by TCRdb to about 2020). The library was obtained by the immunoSEQ multiplex PCR assay. The table comes from immuneACCESS by way of TCRdb, which keeps in-frame sequences with V and J called. Part of the clones is missing from these tables; in studies checked, under half for an unresolved V gene and the rest for unknown reasons. The sample data list about 64,000 clones, and under 95% of these were observed just once. 1.5% to 2% of the sample rests with the top ten. The sequencing input was peripheral blood. Receptors originate from a human donor in a cohort sampled during active COVID-19.

The chain carries TRBV6-1 and TRBJ1-2; maybe TRBD1 (6 bases). CDR1 and CDR2 from the germline V gene are MNHNS and SASEGT. With 0 bases removed from V and 4 bases from J, the gap between germline ends came to 15 bases. The CDR3 loop spans 16 amino acids. The CDR3 loop is CASSEALRGAGYGYTF. CDR3 sequence (DNA): TGTGCCAGCAGTGAAGCGCTTCGGGGGGCGGGCTATGGCTACACCTTC.

This chain uses TRBV6-5 with TRBJ2-1, with no clear D. Germline values: CDR1 MNHEY, CDR2 SVGAGI. There are 13 residues in the CDR3. V was shortened by 4 bases and J by 7 bases, with 11 bases between the two germline ends. The CDR3 sequence is CASSSLNGNEQFF. The CDR3 region has the DNA TGTGCCAGCAGTTCCCTCAACGGTAATGAGCAGTTCTTC.

This clone has a single count. The chain combines TRBV12-3 or TRBV12-4 with TRBJ2-2, with a tentative D call TRBD1 (6 bases). V lost 9 bases and J 3 bases, leaving 8 bases between the germline ends. This CDR3 region has 12 residues. The CDR3 DNA follows: TGTGCCAGTAGACAGGACACCGGGGAGCTGTTTTTT. Translating gives CASRQDTGELFF.

This clone was observed a single time. The chain couples TRBV10-2 to TRBJ1-5; 7 positions agree with TRBD1. Looked up from germline, CDR1 is WSHSY and CDR2 is SAAADI. This CDR3 is built from 13 residues. V lost 6 bases, J lost 3 bases, and 2 bases stayed unmatched. The CDR3 protein is CASRGQTNQPQHF. The CDR3 region has the DNA TGCGCCAGCAGGGGACAGACCAATCAGCCCCAGCATTTT.

The chain has TRBV7-9 and TRBJ2-2, with 11 nucleotides matching TRBD2. V lost 5 bases and J lost 7; bases outside the gene matches: 6. CDR3 length: 15 residues. Per germline, CDR1 SEHNR and CDR2 FQNEAQ (reference sequence). The CDR3 sequence: CASSRLAGLHGELFF. The CDR3 bases are TGTGCCAGCAGCAGACTAGCGGGATTGCACGGGGAGCTGTTTTTT.

This clone has a handful of counts. The chain has TRBV4-1 and TRBJ1-3; 8 bases align to TRBD1. Per the germline V gene, CDR1 is MGHRA and CDR2 is YSYEKL. The CDR3 runs to 14 residues. After removal of 3 bases from V and 7 bases from J, the junction contained 5 bases not matched to a gene. CDR3 DNA: TGCGCCAGCAGCCACGCGGGACAGGTGAACACCATATATTTT. Translated, it gives CASSHAGQVNTIYF.

This chain connects TRBV19 to TRBJ2-1; D is perhaps TRBD2 (6 bases). The CDR3 contains 11 residues. V was clipped by 7 bases and J by 9 bases, with 10 bases between them. Germline V gene lookup returns CDR1 LNHDA and CDR2 SQIVND (reference sequence). CDR3 sequence: CASTGRGEQFF. The CDR3 DNA is TGTGCCAGTACCGGGCGGGGTGAGCAGTTCTTC.